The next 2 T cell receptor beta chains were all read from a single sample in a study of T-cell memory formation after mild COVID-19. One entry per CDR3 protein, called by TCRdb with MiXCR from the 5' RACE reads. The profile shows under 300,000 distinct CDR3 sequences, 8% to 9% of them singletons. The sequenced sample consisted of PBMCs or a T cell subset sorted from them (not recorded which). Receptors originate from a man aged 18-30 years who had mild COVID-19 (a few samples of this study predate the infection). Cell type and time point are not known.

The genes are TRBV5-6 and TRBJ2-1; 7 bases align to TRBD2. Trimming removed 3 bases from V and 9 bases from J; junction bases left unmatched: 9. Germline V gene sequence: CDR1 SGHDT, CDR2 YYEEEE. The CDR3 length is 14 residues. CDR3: CASSSGLVSGEQFF. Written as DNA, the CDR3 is TGTGCCAGCAGCTCAGGACTAGTGAGCGGTGAGCAGTTCTTC.

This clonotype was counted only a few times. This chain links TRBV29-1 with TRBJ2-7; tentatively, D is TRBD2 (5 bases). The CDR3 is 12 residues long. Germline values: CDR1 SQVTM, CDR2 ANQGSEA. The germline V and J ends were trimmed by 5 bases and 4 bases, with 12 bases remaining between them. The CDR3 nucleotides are TGCAGCGTTCAGAGGGAAGGGTACGAGCAGTACTTC. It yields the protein CSVQREGYEQYF.